This T cell receptor beta chain was obtained from a study of shared clonotypes between healthy human individuals. Study conclusions and caveats: Tissue TCR repertoires likely differ from these blood-only repertoires.

Generated by immunoSEQ multiplex PCR, the TCRdb table keeps only in-frame clones and is missing some. Counted here are about 1.5 million clones, 95% to 97% occurring once; the ten biggest clones make up about 1%. To note about this clone: Antigen specificity is unknown.

This CDR3 is built from 13 residues. Trimming stripped 4 bases from V and 2 bases from J, with 9 bases between. Germline values: CDR1 GTSNPN, CDR2 SVGIG (reference sequence). Sequenced input: naive CD4+ T cells sorted from blood. Subset specified: CD45RA+ positively selected. The receptor comes from a man aged 25-45 years in good health. V gene TRBV30 combines with J gene TRBJ1-3, with D perhaps matching TRBD1 (6 bases). CDR3 in amino acids: CAWNAGAGNTIYF. The CDR3 DNA sequence: TGTGCCTGGAATGCAGGGGCTGGAAACACCATATATTTT.